A single sample gave rise to the 7 T cell receptor beta chains below, sequenced in a study of T cell repertoires in cytomegalovirus infection. Each CDR3 protein gets one entry after TCRdb re-called the reads with MiXCR. The data show 550,000 to 700,000 distinct CDR3 sequences, 40% seen once. Their specific antigens are unknown. The material was cultured PBMCs, obtained from culture after CMV antigen stimulation. The receptors originated from a human donor in good health (CMV status not recorded). Some clones in this sample may be carry-over from other donors' samples.

The table lists this clonotype with a few counts. V and J are TRBV6-1 and TRBJ2-7; 9 nucleotides align to TRBD1. The CDR3 totals 16 residues. Trimming at V came to 4 bases and at J to 2 bases, leaving 9 bases not matched to a gene. Germline V gene lookup returns CDR1 MNHNS and CDR2 SASEGT. CDR3 in DNA: TGTGCCAGCAGTGTAACCCGACAGGGGGGACCCTACGAGCAGTACTTC. It yields the protein CASSVTRQGGPYEQYF.

J is TRBJ2-1 and V is TRBV7-2, with 16 bases that match TRBD2. The germline gives CDR1 SGHTA, CDR2 FQGNSA. V lost 5 bases, J lost 8 bases, and 9 bases stayed unmatched. The CDR3 contains 17 residues. The CDR3 DNA reads TGTGCCAGCAGCCTAGGGGGGACTAGCGGGAGGGCTCATGAGCAGTTCTTC. Its protein product is CASSLGGTSGRAHEQFF.

This clonotype was counted between two and nine times. CDR3 DNA sequence: TGTGCCAGCAGCCGGACATTCGGACCCCTCCACTTT. Protein: CASSRTFGPLHF. This rearrangement joins TRBV6-5 to TRBJ1-6, with D perhaps TRBD1 (5 bases). Germline V gene data show CDR1 as MNHEY and CDR2 as SVGAGI. The CDR3 is 12 amino acids. Between the trimmed V and J ends, which lost 6 bases and 12 bases, there was a span of 12 bases.

The chain carries TRBV12-3 or TRBV12-4 and TRBJ1-1; weak D call: TRBD1 (5 bases). Trimming removed 6 bases from V and 1 base from J, with 15 bases in between. The CDR3 spans 15 residues. CDR3 in amino acids: CASSPLWQGNTEAFF. CDR3 nucleotide sequence: TGTGCCAGCAGCCCTCTTTGGCAGGGGAACACTGAAGCTTTCTTT.

The V and J genes are TRBV28 and TRBJ2-7; weak D call: TRBD2 (6 bases). CDR1 is MDHEN, CDR2 SYDVKM, per germline. The CDR3 totals 13 residues. V gave up 10 bases and J gave up 4 bases, with 17 bases separating them. Here the CDR3 DNA reads TGTGCCACCCACGCCGGGACTGAATACGAGCAGTACTTC. Residues: CATHAGTEYEQYF. Based on the CDR3 plus reference TRBV28 and TRBJ2-7, the full variable domain is DVKVTQSSRYLVKRTGEKVFLECVQDMDHENMFWYRQDPGLGLRLIYFSYDVKMKEKGDIPEGYSVSREKKERFSLILESASTNQTSMYLCATHAGTEYEQYFGPGTRLTVT.

This clonotype came up many times. The rearrangement uses TRBV7-2 and TRBJ2-1, with TRBD2 identical over 7 bases. Germline V gene sequence: CDR1 SGHTA, CDR2 FQGNSA. V dropped 5 bases and J dropped 7; count of bases not matched to a gene: 11. This CDR3 comprises 15 residues. The CDR3 sequence: CASSRDYSRGNEQFF. As DNA, the CDR3 is TGTGCCAGCAGCCGGGACTACTCCCGGGGTAATGAGCAGTTCTTC.

This clonotype was counted only a few times. Here the CDR3 DNA reads TGTGCCAGCAGCTTAGCACTAGCGGGGATCCTCAGTGAGCAGTTCTTC. This translates into CASSLALAGILSEQFF. The rearrangement links TRBV7-8 to TRBJ2-1; 10 bases map to TRBD2. The junction had 8 bases not matched to a gene; V was cut back by 0 bases and J by 9 bases. Germline assignment: CDR1 SGHVS and CDR2 FQNEAQ. The CDR3 runs 16 residues.